The 21 T cell receptor beta chains in this list originate from one sample, sequenced in a study of beta chain features in type 1 diabetes. Expressed TCRB transcripts were sequenced because the entire RNA isolate underwent reverse transcription. Measured with immunoSEQ multiplex PCR; TCRdb has only the in-frame clones, and not every one. The table shows some 300,000 clones, with roughly 8% occurring only once. The sample consisted of central memory CD4+ T cells from blood. Receptors were obtained from a woman aged 18-29 years in good health.

A few counts support this clone. The rearrangement links TRBV16 to TRBJ2-3, with TRBD2 identical over 11 bases. CDR1 and CDR2 (germline): KGHSY, FQNENV. V trimming: 2 bases; J trimming: 2 bases; junction bases outside the gene matches: 6. This CDR3 spans 17 amino acids. The CDR3 is CASSQVIAGGPTDTQYF. The CDR3 nucleotides are TGTGCCAGCAGCCAAGTCATAGCGGGAGGGCCCACAGATACGCAGTATTTT.

This clone was observed many times. The V call is TRBV18, the J call TRBJ2-3; D is ambiguous. CDR1 and CDR2 from the germline V gene are KGHSH and LQKENI. This CDR3 has 13 residues. Trimming took 2 bases from V and 5 from J, leaving 8 bases between them. CDR3 nucleotides: TGTGCCAGCTCACCAGGGGTTGGAGATACGCAGTATTTT. Its translation is CASSPGVGDTQYF.

This chain connects TRBV29-1 to TRBJ2-5; D unclear. V lost 0 bases and J 5 bases, leaving 13 bases between the germline ends. From germline, CDR1 is SQVTM and CDR2 ANQGSEA. This CDR3 region has 14 residues. CDR3 protein: CSVEDLRRSETQYF. CDR3 coding DNA: TGCAGCGTTGAAGACCTCCGCCGTAGCGAGACCCAGTACTTC.

The chain links TRBV19 to TRBJ2-1; no clear D gene. CDR1 and CDR2 from the germline V gene are LNHDA and SQIVND (reference sequence). With 0 bases removed from V and 10 bases from J, the gap between germline ends came to 13 bases. This CDR3 comprises 14 residues. In DNA form, the CDR3 reads TGTGCCAGTAGTATAGATCGAAACTGGAGAGAGCAGTTCTTC. Encoded protein: CASSIDRNWREQFF. The entire variable domain, with the rest obtained from reference TRBV19 and TRBJ2-1, is as follows: DGGITQSPKYLFRKEGQNVTLSCEQNLNHDAMYWYRQDPGQGLRLIYYSQIVNDFQKGDIAEGYSVSREKKESFPLTVTSAQKNPTAFYLCASSIDRNWREQFFGPGTRLTVL.

This clone was counted a few times. The rearrangement joins TRBV18 to TRBJ1-4; maybe TRBD1 (5 bases). Germline V gives CDR1 KGHSH, CDR2 LQKENI. Trimming left V 2 bases short and J 8 bases short, with 18 bases between. The CDR3 extends over 16 amino acids. The CDR3: CASSPNGGALGEKLFF. The CDR3 DNA reads TGTGCCAGCTCACCAAATGGAGGGGCCCTGGGAGAAAAACTGTTTTTT.

This chain uses TRBV4-2 with TRBJ1-1; TRBD1 matches at 9 bases. Germline CDR1 reads LGHNA; CDR2 reads YNFKEQ. The V and J ends lost 4 bases and 2 bases, in that order; junction bases with no gene match: 5. The CDR3 totals 15 residues. The CDR3 is CASSREQGANTEAFF. The DNA of the CDR3 is TGTGCCAGCAGCCGAGAACAGGGGGCCAACACTGAAGCTTTCTTT.

The J gene is TRBJ2-3, the V gene TRBV29-1, with TRBD2 matching over 12 bases. Germline-derived CDR1 and CDR2 are SQVTM and ANQGSEA. V lost 4 bases to trimming and J lost 4 bases; unmatched junction nucleotides: 9. The CDR3 covers 16 residues. The CDR3 coding sequence is TGCAGCGTTGCCGGACTAGCGGGGAAAGGGCCAGATACGCAGTATTTT. It yields the protein CSVAGLAGKGPDTQYF.

The chain carries TRBV29-1 and TRBJ1-4; maybe TRBD1 (5 bases). V was cut by 2 bases and J by 4 bases, with 17 bases left in between. The CDR3 is 16 residues long. Germline CDR1 is SQVTM and CDR2 is ANQGSEA. In DNA form, the CDR3 reads TGCAGCGTTGAAAAGTTGGGTGGGGACGGTAATGAAAAACTGTTTTTT. The encoded protein is CSVEKLGGDGNEKLFF.

This clone was observed a handful of times. The rearrangement uses TRBV10-3 and TRBJ2-7; D possibly corresponds to TRBD2 (6 bases). Germline CDR1 and CDR2: ENHRY and SYGVKD. The CDR3 length is 13 residues. V gave up 0 bases and J gave up 7 bases, with 10 bases separating them. DNA for the CDR3: TGTGCCATCAGTGAGTCGCCAGCGGGTGAGCAGTACGTC. This gives the protein CAISESPAGEQYV.

The count of this clone is one. The chain is built from TRBV18 and TRBJ2-5; no firm D call. TRBJ2-7 matches the DNA end more closely, so the J call is doubtful. Germline assignment: CDR1 KGHSH and CDR2 LQKENI. The length of the CDR3 is 15 residues. DNA of the CDR3: TGTGCCAGCTGCGTCACCGGTGCAGGTCCCTACGAGCAGTACTTC. It is translated as CASCVTGAGPYEQYF.

The J gene is TRBJ1-1, the V gene TRBV5-1; 7 positions agree with TRBD1. The CDR3 length is 13 residues. Germline V gene data show CDR1 as SGHRS and CDR2 as YFSETQ. V shed 1 base and J 7 bases; nucleotides not matched to a gene: 4. The CDR3 bases are TGCGCCAGCAGCTTGAATTGGGACAGTGAAGCTTTCTTT. It is translated as CASSLNWDSEAFF. Complete variable domain (other parts from reference TRBV5-1 and TRBJ1-1): KAGVTQTPRYLIKTRGQQVTLSCSPISGHRSVSWYQQTPGQGLQFLFEYFSETQRNKGNFPGRFSGRQFSNSRSEMNVSTLELGDSALYLCASSLNWDSEAFFGQGTRLTVV.

This clone was recorded many times. V and J are TRBV18 and TRBJ2-6; unclear D gene. The CDR3 has 16 amino acids. Trimming left V 0 bases short and J 2 bases short, with 8 bases between. CDR1 is KGHSH and CDR2 is LQKENI in the germline V gene. The CDR3 sequence: CASSPPSDAGANVLTF. The DNA for the CDR3 is TGTGCCAGCTCACCACCGAGTGACGCTGGGGCCAACGTCCTGACTTTC.

In its sample, this clone was seen a few times. The rearrangement uses TRBV18 and TRBJ2-5; no firm D call. V dropped 2 bases and J dropped 5 bases, with 6 bases sitting between them. CDR1 and CDR2 (germline): KGHSH, LQKENI. The CDR3 consists of 12 residues. The CDR3 bases are TGTGCCAGCTCACCAAGGCTGGAGACCCAGTACTTC. It yields the protein CASSPRLETQYF. Looking up the rest from reference TRBV18 and TRBJ2-5 gives the full variable domain: NAGVMQNPRHLVRRRGQEARLRCSPMKGHSHVYWYRQLPEEGLKFMVYLQKENIIDESGMPKERFSAEFPKEGPSILRIQQVVRGDSAAYFCASSPRLETQYFGPGTRLLVL.

The sample holds a few counts of this clone. The rearrangement links TRBV12-5 to TRBJ2-7, with D tentatively TRBD2 (6 bases). V was clipped by 3 bases and J by 2 bases, with 14 bases between them. The CDR3 has 15 amino acids. Looked up from germline, CDR1 is LGHNT and CDR2 is FRNRAP. For the CDR3, the DNA is TGTGCTAGTGGTTTTGCGCTGGGAGGCCCCTACGAGCAGTACTTC. It codes for CASGFALGGPYEQYF.

This clone was counted between two and nine times. The CDR3 reads CSGGIDTQYF. CDR3 sequence (DNA): TGCAGTGGGGGAATCGATACGCAGTATTTT. The chain joins TRBV20-1 to TRBJ2-3; no reliable D call. The CDR3 runs 10 residues. Between the trimmed V and J ends, which lost 7 bases and 6 bases, there was a span of 8 bases. Germline V lookup: CDR1 DFQATT, CDR2 SNEGSKA (reference sequence).

Note on this clone: This may arise from a read error, as a much more abundant clone is one base away. The chain combines TRBV7-2 with TRBJ2-3; D not certain. Trimming took off 5 bases at V and 1 base at J, with 4 bases between the two ends. Germline-derived CDR1 and CDR2 are SGHTA and FQGNSA. The CDR3 loop spans 12 amino acids. The CDR3 region is CASSQGTDTQYF. Written as DNA, the CDR3 is TGTGCCAGCAGCCAAGGCACAGATACGCAGTATTTT.

The V call is TRBV5-4, the J call TRBJ1-4; 11 nucleotides line up with TRBD1. The germline gives CDR1 SGHNT, CDR2 YYREEE (reference sequence). This CDR3 has 15 residues. J was trimmed by 7 bases and V by 4 bases; bases with no gene match: 6. The chain's CDR3 is CASSIGQGALEKLFF. CDR3 in DNA: TGTGCCAGCAGCATCGGACAGGGGGCGCTTGAAAAACTGTTTTTT.

This chain joins TRBV6-1 and TRBJ2-6; maybe TRBD1 (6 bases). Germline V gives CDR1 MNHNS, CDR2 SASEGT. This CDR3 comprises 15 residues. V was cut by 6 bases and J by 1 base, with 10 bases left in between. CDR3 nucleotide sequence: TGTGCCAGCAGGACGCAGGGGTCTGGGGCCAACGTCCTGACTTTC. Encoded protein: CASRTQGSGANVLTF.

This clone was observed a handful of times. The genes are TRBV27 and TRBJ1-1; D is unresolved. The length of the CDR3 is 11 residues. Germline CDR1 and CDR2: MNHEY and SMNVEV (reference sequence). V was trimmed by 7 bases and J by 3 bases, leaving 6 bases between them. The CDR3 sequence: CASKVDTEAFF. CDR3 bases: TGTGCCAGCAAGGTGGACACTGAAGCTTTCTTT.

CDR3 in DNA: TGTGCCAGCTCACCTCAGACAGGCCCGAATGAAAAACTGTTTTTT. This codes for CASSPQTGPNEKLFF. The chain combines TRBV18 with TRBJ1-4, with a possible D match to TRBD1 (6 bases). The germline V and J ends were trimmed by 3 bases and 5 bases, with 13 bases remaining between them. This CDR3 has 15 amino acids. Germline CDR1 and CDR2: KGHSH and LQKENI.

This chain uses TRBV25-1 with TRBJ1-1; a weak D match, TRBD1 (5 bases). The germline V gene has CDR1 MGHDK and CDR2 SYGVNS. Trimming pared 5 bases from V and 1 base from J, leaving 11 bases between. The CDR3 runs 14 residues. CDR3 sequence: CASSKGAANTEAFF. Here the CDR3 DNA reads TGTGCCAGCAGTAAAGGGGCGGCGAACACTGAAGCTTTCTTT.